This T cell receptor (beta chain) is drawn from a study of CD8+CD57+ T cells in acquired aplastic anemia. About the study: Sorted CD4+ and CD8+ cells gave a mean 3.2 ug DNA, range roughly 0.18 to 27.4 ug.

Germline lookup yields CDR1 SGHRS and CDR2 YFSETQ. V trimming: 1 base; J trimming: 2 bases; junction bases outside the gene matches: 3. The CDR3 runs 14 residues. Study-wide results and limits: Simpson's diversity of CD8+ cells was not significantly different in patients compared with controls. There were approximately 27 CD8+ CDR3 sequences that occurred in both patients and controls.

This clonotype was counted a single time. Its antigen is still unknown. Those patients picked for sequencing had displayed CD8+CD57+ cell expansion on flow cytometry. No therapy had been given to the patients at the time of blood sampling. The template for TCR beta VDJ and CDR3 sequence profiling was genomic DNA. MiXCR, applied by TCRdb to the reads, yields one record per CDR3 protein. The table shows about 220,000 distinct CDR3 sequences, with 40% to 50% occurring only once. The chain links TRBV5-1 to TRBJ2-7; 7 bases match TRBD2. Sequencing was done on a sample of sorted CD4+, CD8+, or CD8+CD57+ T cells (not recorded which) from PBMCs. The TCR was taken from a human donor with aplastic anemia. This chain's CDR3 is CASSLISGAYEQYF. The CDR3 coding sequence is TGCGCCAGCAGCTTGATAAGCGGGGCCTACGAGCAGTACTTC.